This T cell receptor (beta chain) was recorded in a study of blood T cells in healthy people across ages. Study observations and caveats: Possibly confounding the expanded clonotype changes was the fact that donor CMV status was unknown.

A note on this clonotype: Its antigen is unidentified.

Germline-derived CDR1 and CDR2 are DFQATT and SNEGSKA (reference sequence). The CDR3 extends over 14 amino acids. V lost 0 bases and J lost 1, with 8 bases in between. A sample-barcoded 5' primer and a J-beta primer mix were used in a second PCR of roughly 6 to 11 cycles. Each cDNA molecule received a tag from a template-switch adaptor that had 12 random nucleotides. TCRdb analysed the 5' RACE reads with MiXCR anew, one entry per CDR3 protein. The sample carries 450,000 to 700,000 distinct CDR3 sequences, roughly a quarter recorded once. The sequence was collected from a woman between 65 and 79 years old in good health. What was sequenced was blood. This chain uses TRBV20-1 with TRBJ2-3, with D perhaps given as TRBD1 or TRBD2 (5 bases each). The CDR3 is CSARDQGGTDTQYF. Here the CDR3 DNA reads TGCAGTGCTAGAGATCAGGGAGGCACAGATACGCAGTATTTT.